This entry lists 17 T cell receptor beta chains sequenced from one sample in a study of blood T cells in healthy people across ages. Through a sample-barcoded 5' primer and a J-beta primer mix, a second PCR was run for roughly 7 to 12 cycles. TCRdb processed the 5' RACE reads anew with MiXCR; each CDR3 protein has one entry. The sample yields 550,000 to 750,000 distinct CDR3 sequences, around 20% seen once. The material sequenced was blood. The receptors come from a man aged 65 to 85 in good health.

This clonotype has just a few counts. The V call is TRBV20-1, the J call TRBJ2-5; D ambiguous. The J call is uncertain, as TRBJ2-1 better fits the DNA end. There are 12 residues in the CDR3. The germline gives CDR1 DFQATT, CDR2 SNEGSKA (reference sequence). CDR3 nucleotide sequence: TGCAGTGCCAGGACGGCGCAATGGGAGCAGTTCTTC. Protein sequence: CSARTAQWEQFF.

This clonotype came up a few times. The DNA for the CDR3 is TGTGCCAGCAGGGGGGCAACTAGCGTTTCCTACGAGCAGTACTTC. It is translated as CASRGATSVSYEQYF. This chain joins TRBV6-5 and TRBJ2-7, with D possibly being TRBD2 (7 bases). This CDR3 is 15 amino acids long. The ends were cut back, 6 bases at V and 1 base at J, with 16 bases in the middle. The V gene's germline CDR1 is MNHEY and CDR2 SVGAGI.

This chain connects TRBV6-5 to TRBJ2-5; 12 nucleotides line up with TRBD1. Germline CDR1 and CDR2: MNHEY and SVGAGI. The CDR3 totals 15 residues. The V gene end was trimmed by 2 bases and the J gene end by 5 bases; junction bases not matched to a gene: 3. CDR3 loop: CASSYGDRGLETQYF. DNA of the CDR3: TGTGCCAGCAGTTACGGGGACAGGGGGCTTGAGACCCAGTACTTC.

In nucleotides, the CDR3 is TGTGCCATCAACGATGGGCGGACTAGCATTTACGAGCAGTACTTC. Encoded protein: CAINDGRTSIYEQYF. The chain recombines TRBV10-3 with TRBJ2-7; 8 bases match TRBD2. The CDR3 sequence is 15 residues long. The V and J ends lost 7 bases and 4 bases, in that order; junction bases with no gene match: 12. Germline V CDR1 and CDR2: ENHRY, SYGVKD.

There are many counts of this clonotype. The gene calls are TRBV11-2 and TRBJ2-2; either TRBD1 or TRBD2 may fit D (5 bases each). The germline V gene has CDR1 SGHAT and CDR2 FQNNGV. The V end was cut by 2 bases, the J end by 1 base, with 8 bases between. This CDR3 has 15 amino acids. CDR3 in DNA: TGTGCCAGCAGCTTAAGGGGACGGAACACCGGGGAGCTGTTTTTT. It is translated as CASSLRGRNTGELFF.

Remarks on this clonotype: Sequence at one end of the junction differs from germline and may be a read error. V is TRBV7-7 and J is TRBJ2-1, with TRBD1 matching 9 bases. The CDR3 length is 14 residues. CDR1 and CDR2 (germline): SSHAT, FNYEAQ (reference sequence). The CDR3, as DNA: TGTGCTAGCAGCTTAGACAGGGGGTCGGATGAGCAGTTCTTC. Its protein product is CASSLDRGSDEQFF.

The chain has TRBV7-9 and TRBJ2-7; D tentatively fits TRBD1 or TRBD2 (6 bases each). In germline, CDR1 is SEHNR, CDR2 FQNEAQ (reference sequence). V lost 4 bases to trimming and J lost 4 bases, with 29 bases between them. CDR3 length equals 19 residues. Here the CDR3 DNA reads TGTGCCAGCAGCTCGACACTTGGGACCGGGGGCAGTAGGTGGTACGAGCAGTACTTC. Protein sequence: CASSSTLGTGGSRWYEQYF.

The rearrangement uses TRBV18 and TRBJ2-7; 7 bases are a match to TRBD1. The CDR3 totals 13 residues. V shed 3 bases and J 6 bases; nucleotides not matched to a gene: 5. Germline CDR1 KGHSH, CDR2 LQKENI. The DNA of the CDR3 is TGTGCCAGCTCACCGGACAGGCAGTCCGAGCAGTACTTC. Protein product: CASSPDRQSEQYF.

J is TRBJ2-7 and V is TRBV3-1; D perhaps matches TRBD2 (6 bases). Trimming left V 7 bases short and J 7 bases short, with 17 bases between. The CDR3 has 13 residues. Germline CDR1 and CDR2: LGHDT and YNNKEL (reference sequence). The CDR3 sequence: CASIPTSGGEQYF. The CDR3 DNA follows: TGTGCCAGCATCCCGACGTCAGGAGGGGAGCAGTACTTC.

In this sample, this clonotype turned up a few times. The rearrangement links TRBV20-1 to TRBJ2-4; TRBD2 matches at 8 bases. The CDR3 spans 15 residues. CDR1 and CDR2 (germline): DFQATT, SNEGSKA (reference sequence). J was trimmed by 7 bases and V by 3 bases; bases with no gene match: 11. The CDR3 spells CSARAREGIGNIQYF. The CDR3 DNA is TGCAGTGCTAGGGCCCGGGAGGGGATCGGTAACATTCAGTACTTC.

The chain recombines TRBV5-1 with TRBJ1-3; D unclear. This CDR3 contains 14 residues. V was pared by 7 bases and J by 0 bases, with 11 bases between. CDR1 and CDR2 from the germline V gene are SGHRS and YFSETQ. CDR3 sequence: CASHDGDSGNTIYF. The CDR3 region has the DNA TGCGCCAGCCATGATGGGGACTCTGGAAACACCATATATTTT.

CDR3 loop: CASEMARRSTDTQYF. The CDR3, as DNA: TGTGCCAGCGAGATGGCGAGGAGATCCACAGATACGCAGTATTTT. The chain couples TRBV6-1 to TRBJ2-3, with D hard to call. The CDR3 extends over 15 amino acids. V shed 8 bases and J shed 2 bases, with 17 bases lying between them. CDR1 and CDR2 from the germline V gene are MNHNS and SASEGT.

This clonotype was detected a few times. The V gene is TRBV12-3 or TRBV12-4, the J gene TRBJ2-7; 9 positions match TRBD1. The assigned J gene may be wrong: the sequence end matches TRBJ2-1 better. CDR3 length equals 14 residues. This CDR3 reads CASSPGQGVNEQFF. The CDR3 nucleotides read TGTGCCAGCAGCCCGGGACAGGGTGTCAATGAGCAGTTCTTC.

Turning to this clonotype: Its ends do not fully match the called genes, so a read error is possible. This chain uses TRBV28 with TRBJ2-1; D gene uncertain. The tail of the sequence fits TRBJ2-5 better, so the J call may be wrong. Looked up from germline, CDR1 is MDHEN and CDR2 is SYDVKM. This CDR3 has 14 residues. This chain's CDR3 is CASSLWARQGTQYF. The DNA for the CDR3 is TGTGCCAGCAGTTTATGGGCACGGCAAGGGACCCAGTACTTC.

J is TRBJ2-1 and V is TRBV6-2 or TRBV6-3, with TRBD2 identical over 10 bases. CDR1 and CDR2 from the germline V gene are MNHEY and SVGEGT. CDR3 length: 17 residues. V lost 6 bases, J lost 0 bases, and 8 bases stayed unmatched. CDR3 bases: TGTGCCAGCAGACCCGGACTAGCGGACTACTCCTACAATGAGCAGTTCTTC. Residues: CASRPGLADYSYNEQFF.

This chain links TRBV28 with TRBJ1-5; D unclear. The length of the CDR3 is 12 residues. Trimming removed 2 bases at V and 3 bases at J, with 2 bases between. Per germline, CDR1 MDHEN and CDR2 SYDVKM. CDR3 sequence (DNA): TGTGCCAGCAGTTTAACCAATCAGCCCCAGCATTTT. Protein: CASSLTNQPQHF.

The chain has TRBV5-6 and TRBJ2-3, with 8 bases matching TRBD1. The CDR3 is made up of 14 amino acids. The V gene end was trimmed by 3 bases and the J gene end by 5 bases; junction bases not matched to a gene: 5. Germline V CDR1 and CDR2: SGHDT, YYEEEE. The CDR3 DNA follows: TGTGCCAGCAGCTCTGACAGGGGTGAAGATACGCAGTATTTT. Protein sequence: CASSSDRGEDTQYF. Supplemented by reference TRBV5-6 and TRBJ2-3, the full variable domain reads DAGVTQSPTHLIKTRGQQVTLRCSPKSGHDTVSWYQQALGQGPQFIFQYYEEEERQRGNFPDRFSGHQFPNYSSELNVNALLLGDSALYLCASSSDRGEDTQYFGPGTRLTVL.